These 23 T cell receptor beta chains originate from one sample sequenced in a study of beta chain features in type 1 diabetes. Findings of the study overall: In all four CD4+ subsets, TCRB CDR3 length was significantly, moderately reduced in type 1 diabetes.

These receptors lack a known antigen. Expressed TCRB transcripts were sequenced, since all the RNA that had been isolated was reverse transcribed. The repertoire was sequenced with immunoSEQ multiplex PCR; TCRdb's copy has only in-frame clones and lacks some. The sample holds 680,000 or so clones, 13% seen once. Material for sequencing was naive CD4+ T cells from blood. All receptors come from a man aged 18 to 30 with type 1 diabetes.

This chain connects TRBV5-6 to TRBJ2-2, with 7 bases identical to TRBD1. This CDR3 region has 16 residues. The V gene's germline CDR1 is SGHDT and CDR2 YYEEEE. V gave up 3 bases and J gave up 3 bases; unmatched junction bases: 8. CDR3 DNA sequence: TGTGCCAGCAGCTCCCTTGGGCAGGGGGACACCGGGGAGCTGTTTTTT. It specifies CASSSLGQGDTGELFF.

The chain joins TRBV27 to TRBJ1-2, with TRBD1 matching over 8 bases. The CDR3 totals 15 residues. V dropped 6 bases and J dropped 3; count of bases not matched to a gene: 9. The germline gives CDR1 MNHEY, CDR2 SMNVEV (reference sequence). For the CDR3, the DNA is TGTGCCAGCAGCTCGACAGGGGTGGGGGACTATGGCTACACCTTC. It is translated as CASSSTGVGDYGYTF.

This clone appeared a few times. This chain links TRBV4-1 with TRBJ2-3; tentatively, D is TRBD1 (5 bases). Between the trimmed V and J ends, which lost 1 base and 1 base, there was a span of 12 bases. This CDR3 contains 16 residues. Germline V lookup: CDR1 MGHRA, CDR2 YSYEKL. The CDR3 region is CASSQVGRAGTDTQYF. The CDR3 DNA sequence: TGCGCCAGCAGCCAAGTGGGCAGGGCTGGCACAGATACGCAGTATTTT.

V and J are TRBV28 and TRBJ2-7, with a tentative D call TRBD2 (6 bases). Germline-derived CDR1 and CDR2 are MDHEN and SYDVKM. The CDR3 contains 15 residues. V was cut by 5 bases and J by 2 bases, with 16 bases left in between. CDR3 residues: CASSETGTEAYEQYF. The DNA of the CDR3 is TGTGCCAGCAGTGAAACCGGGACTGAGGCCTACGAGCAGTACTTC.

V usage is TRBV7-2 and J usage is TRBJ1-4, with no clear D. The ends were cut back, 0 bases at V and 5 bases at J, with 10 bases in the middle. This CDR3 has 15 residues. The V gene's germline CDR1 is SGHTA and CDR2 FQGNSA. CDR3 residues: CASSLAGGINEKLFF. Here the CDR3 DNA reads TGTGCCAGCAGCTTAGCGGGAGGCATAAATGAAAAACTGTTTTTT.

This clone turned up a few times. The rearrangement uses TRBV4-2 and TRBJ2-1; 9 nucleotides agree with TRBD1. J gave up 8 bases and V 7 bases, and 12 bases lay outside the gene matches. Germline V CDR1 and CDR2: LGHNA, YNFKEQ. There are 15 residues in the CDR3. The CDR3 DNA follows: TGTGCCAGCACCAATGGGGGGACAGGGACCGATGAGCAGTTCTTC. Residues: CASTNGGTGTDEQFF.

On this clone itself: A read error is possible here, since a much larger clone lies one base away. The same CDR3 is also encoded by other DNA sequences in this sample. J is TRBJ2-1 and V is TRBV7-9; D call uncertain. V was pared by 3 bases and J by 3 bases, with 0 bases between. Germline assignment: CDR1 SEHNR and CDR2 FQNEAQ (reference sequence). The CDR3 contains 11 residues. The CDR3 loop reads CASSFYNEQFF. For the CDR3, the DNA is TGTGCCAGCAGCTTCTACAATGAGCAGTTCTTC.

In this sample, this clone turned up a few times. This chain joins TRBV29-1 and TRBJ1-2, with 8 bases that match TRBD1. The germline gives CDR1 SQVTM, CDR2 ANQGSEA. V was clipped by 5 bases and J by 5 bases; unmatched bases: 13. The CDR3 is made up of 15 amino acids. Written as DNA, the CDR3 is TGCAGCGTTCACACTTCCGGGACAGGTTTATATGGCTACACCTTC. This sequence encodes CSVHTSGTGLYGYTF.

The chain has TRBV27 and TRBJ1-6; D remains unclear. Trimming shortened V by 4 bases and J by 8 bases, and 15 bases separated the two germline ends. Germline-derived CDR1 and CDR2 are MNHEY and SMNVEV (reference sequence). CDR3 length: 15 residues. In nucleotides, the CDR3 is TGTGCCAGCAGTTCCCATGAGGCCCAGCATTCACCCCTCCACTTT. This translates into CASSSHEAQHSPLHF.

J is TRBJ2-5 and V is TRBV11-2; D is possibly TRBD1 or TRBD2 (5 bases each). V gave up 6 bases and J gave up 2 bases, with 10 bases separating them. Per the germline V gene, CDR1 is SGHAT and CDR2 is FQNNGV. The CDR3 totals 13 residues. This CDR3 is CASRRDVQETQYF. CDR3 coding DNA: TGTGCCAGCAGACGGGACGTACAAGAGACCCAGTACTTC.

The CDR3 nucleotides read TGTGCCAGCAGCTTGGGAGGGTATAATGAAAAACTGTTTTTT. Translated, it gives CASSLGGYNEKLFF. The gene calls are TRBV5-6 and TRBJ1-4, with unresolved D. The CDR3 extends over 14 amino acids. Between the trimmed V and J ends, which lost 0 bases and 4 bases, there was a span of 7 bases. Germline V lookup: CDR1 SGHDT, CDR2 YYEEEE.

The V call is TRBV7-9, the J call TRBJ1-2; TRBD1 matches 8 bases. Germline loops: CDR1 SEHNR, CDR2 FQNEAQ (reference sequence). The CDR3 extends over 15 amino acids. V trimming: 2 bases; J trimming: 4 bases; junction bases outside the gene matches: 6. CDR3 sequence: CASSLLDRGSYGYTF. DNA for the CDR3: TGTGCCAGCAGCTTACTAGACAGGGGTAGCTATGGCTACACCTTC.

This chain's CDR3 is CASTLGRGTNTGELFF. The CDR3 DNA reads as TGTGCCAGCACCCTAGGTCGGGGGACGAACACCGGGGAGCTGTTTTTT. This chain joins TRBV28 and TRBJ2-2; D may be TRBD2 (6 bases). V gave up 7 bases and J gave up 0 bases, with 15 bases separating them. Germline values: CDR1 MDHEN, CDR2 SYDVKM. CDR3 length: 16 amino acids. Variable domain in full (rest from reference TRBV28 and TRBJ2-2): DVKVTQSSRYLVKRTGEKVFLECVQDMDHENMFWYRQDPGLGLRLIYFSYDVKMKEKGDIPEGYSVSREKKERFSLILESASTNQTSMYLCASTLGRGTNTGELFFGEGSRLTVL.

This clone occurred a few times. The chain uses TRBV9 and TRBJ2-3; TRBD2 agrees at 10 bases. The V and J ends lost 4 bases and 3 bases, in that order; junction bases with no gene match: 11. Germline V gene sequence: CDR1 SGDLS, CDR2 YYNGEE. The CDR3 is 17 amino acids. The CDR3 region is CASSLAGDGAETDTQYF. CDR3 bases: TGTGCCAGCAGCCTAGCGGGAGATGGGGCCGAAACAGATACGCAGTATTTT.

This clone was seen only a few times. The chain is built from TRBV14 and TRBJ2-5, with 8 bases lining up with TRBD1. Germline assignment: CDR1 SGHDN and CDR2 FVKESK. V was clipped by 4 bases and J by 5 bases; unmatched bases: 9. The CDR3 length is 15 residues. The CDR3 loop reads CASSPAQGAMETQYF. Written as DNA, the CDR3 is TGTGCCAGCAGCCCGGCGCAGGGGGCTATGGAGACCCAGTACTTC.

The rearrangement uses TRBV7-9 and TRBJ2-7, with a possible D match to TRBD2 (5 bases). The V gene lost 5 bases and the J gene lost 6 bases, with 14 bases spanning the gap. The length of the CDR3 is 13 residues. Germline assignment: CDR1 SEHNR and CDR2 FQNEAQ (reference sequence). CDR3 sequence reads: CASSPQPGSEQYF. The CDR3 DNA is TGTGCCAGCAGCCCCCAGCCGGGATCCGAGCAGTACTTC.

This clone was counted only a few times. This chain uses TRBV9 with TRBJ2-6, with no clear D. Trimming stripped 5 bases from V and 1 base from J, with 4 bases between. The CDR3 extends over 13 amino acids. From germline, CDR1 is SGDLS and CDR2 YYNGEE. This CDR3 is CASSSSGANVLTF. The CDR3 region has the DNA TGTGCCAGCAGTTCGTCTGGGGCCAACGTCCTGACTTTC.

CDR3 sequence: CASTQQGFTEAFF. The CDR3 DNA follows: TGCGCCAGCACCCAACAGGGTTTCACTGAAGCTTTCTTT. The chain uses TRBV5-1 and TRBJ1-1; D perhaps matches TRBD1 (6 bases). V lost 6 bases and J lost 4, with 13 bases in between. The CDR3 is 13 residues long. CDR1 SGHRS and CDR2 YFSETQ come from the germline V gene.

The table lists this clone with a few counts. The V gene is TRBV5-1, the J gene TRBJ1-6; D gene unclear. The CDR3 length is 14 residues. Trimming removed 3 bases from V and 5 bases from J, with 9 bases in between. Germline loops: CDR1 SGHRS, CDR2 YFSETQ. CDR3 sequence: CASSSWTDNSPLHF. As DNA, the CDR3 is TGCGCCAGCAGCTCTTGGACGGATAATTCACCCCTCCACTTT. Drawing the rest from reference TRBV5-1 and TRBJ1-6, the complete variable domain is KAGVTQTPRYLIKTRGQQVTLSCSPISGHRSVSWYQQTPGQGLQFLFEYFSETQRNKGNFPGRFSGRQFSNSRSEMNVSTLELGDSALYLCASSSWTDNSPLHFGNGTRLTVT.

This clone was picked up a small number of times. V is TRBV7-9 and J is TRBJ1-1; D remains ambiguous. Trimming pared 2 bases from V and 8 bases from J, leaving 12 bases between. The CDR3 loop spans 13 amino acids. Per the germline V gene, CDR1 is SEHNR and CDR2 is FQNEAQ (reference sequence). CDR3 residues: CASSLPARGEAFF. For the CDR3, the DNA is TGTGCCAGCAGCTTACCCGCGCGAGGGGAAGCTTTCTTT. The variable domain in full, completed from reference TRBV7-9 and TRBJ1-1, reads DTGVSQNPRHKITKRGQNVTFRCDPISEHNRLYWYRQTLGQGPEFLTYFQNEAQLEKSRLLSDRFSAERPKGSFSTLEIQRTEQGDSAMYLCASSLPARGEAFFGQGTRLTVV.

This sequence joins TRBV19 and TRBJ2-7; D gene unclear. V was cut by 10 bases and J by 2 bases, with 9 bases left in between. The V gene's germline CDR1 is LNHDA and CDR2 SQIVND (reference sequence). The CDR3 spans 11 residues. In DNA form, the CDR3 reads TGTGCCACCGCAAGTACCTACGAGCAGTACTTC. It yields the protein CATASTYEQYF. The full variable domain, completed using reference TRBV19 and TRBJ2-7, is DGGITQSPKYLFRKEGQNVTLSCEQNLNHDAMYWYRQDPGQGLRLIYYSQIVNDFQKGDIAEGYSVSREKKESFPLTVTSAQKNPTAFYLCATASTYEQYFGPGTRLTVT.

The chain uses TRBV2 and TRBJ1-5; no reliable D call. V was pared by 6 bases and J by 6 bases, with 6 bases between. The V gene's germline CDR1 is SNHLY and CDR2 FYNNEI. This CDR3 has 11 residues. The CDR3 protein is CASSSGQPQHF. CDR3 sequence (DNA): TGTGCCAGCAGCTCTGGTCAGCCCCAGCATTTT.

This clone was picked up a small number of times. The DNA for the CDR3 is TGTGCCAGCAGTATAGACGGGTCCTACAATGAGCAGTTCTTC. Translated, it gives CASSIDGSYNEQFF. The genes are TRBV7-2 and TRBJ2-1; the D is unclear. V dropped 6 bases and J dropped 1 base, with 10 bases sitting between them. CDR1 is SGHTA, CDR2 FQGNSA, per germline. The CDR3 has 14 residues.